Shown below are 2 T cell receptor beta chains from a single sample sequenced in a study of beta chain features in type 1 diabetes. Broader study findings: A moderate, significant TCRB CDR3 shortening appeared in type 1 diabetes across four CD4+ subsets.

Investigators reverse transcribed all isolated RNA, so they sequenced expressed TCRB transcripts. Clones were sequenced by immunoSEQ multiplex PCR, and TCRdb holds only the in-frame ones, with some missing. There are over 200,000 clones in the sample; 11% occur only once, and 0.017% lies in the top ten. No antigen has been assigned to these receptors. The sample taken for sequencing was naive CD4+ T cells from blood. These TCRs come from a man aged 25 to 45 with type 1 diabetes.

This clone has only a few counts. The chain links TRBV11-2 to TRBJ2-5; TRBD2 might be the D (6 bases). CDR3 length equals 14 residues. Germline values: CDR1 SGHAT, CDR2 FQNNGV. The V gene lost 4 bases and the J gene lost 5 bases, with 14 bases spanning the gap. The chain's CDR3 is CASSSIGGTETQYF. The CDR3 DNA is TGTGCCAGCAGCTCGATTGGAGGGACCGAGACCCAGTACTTC. Full variable domain (missing parts from reference TRBV11-2 and TRBJ2-5): EAGVAQSPRYKIIEKRQSVAFWCNPISGHATLYWYQQILGQGPKLLIQFQNNGVVDDSQLPKDRFSAERLKGVDSTLKIQPAKLEDSAVYLCASSSIGGTETQYFGPGTRLLVL.

This clone has a handful of counts. The chain carries TRBV29-1 and TRBJ2-5; TRBD1 matches at 7 bases. The last part of the DNA fits TRBJ2-7 better; the J call may be wrong. This CDR3 region has 14 residues. Germline-derived CDR1 and CDR2 are SQVTM and ANQGSEA. The CDR3 DNA is TGCAGCGTGCAACAGGGGCTGCAGGGAATCGAGCAGTACTTC. Amino acids: CSVQQGLQGIEQYF.